These 29 T cell receptor beta chains came from one sample sequenced in a study of spatial heterogeneity in lung cancer. Time point given: blood at routine non-recurrence follow-up after resection. Each CDR3 protein gets one entry after TCRdb re-called the 5' RACE reads with MiXCR. The data hold about 100,000 distinct CDR3 sequences, with 15% to 20% observed a single time. Here the sequenced sample was PBMCs, taken at follow-up. The receptors stem from a male donor with early-stage non-small cell lung cancer.

This clonotype was seen only a few times. The rearrangement uses TRBV6-5 and TRBJ1-4, with 7 bases lining up with TRBD1. Per germline, CDR1 MNHEY and CDR2 SVGAGI. The CDR3 extends over 17 amino acids. J lost 5 bases, V lost 6 bases, and 15 bases had no gene match. CDR3 region: CASSSYSAGTENEKLFF. CDR3 coding DNA: TGTGCCAGCAGCAGTTACTCCGCCGGGACAGAAAATGAAAAACTGTTTTTT.

This clonotype has a count of ten or more. The chain's CDR3 is CATSDSPGAGVTDTQYF. The CDR3 DNA is TGTGCCACCAGTGATTCACCGGGAGCGGGAGTAACGGATACGCAGTATTTT. V and J are TRBV24-1 and TRBJ2-3; 8 bases align to TRBD2. The CDR3 is 17 amino acids. The germline CDR1 and CDR2 sequences are KGHDR and SFDVKD. Trimming at V came to 2 bases and at J to 6 bases, leaving 12 bases not matched to a gene.

This chain joins TRBV19 and TRBJ1-3; 7 nucleotides align to TRBD1. The CDR3 has 12 residues. J lost 4 bases, V lost 9 bases, and 3 bases had no gene match. The germline V gene encodes CDR1 LNHDA and CDR2 SQIVND (reference sequence). The CDR3 DNA reads TGTGCCAGAGACAGGGTCGGAAACACCATATATTTT. Encoded protein: CARDRVGNTIYF.

This clonotype came up many times. The CDR3 sequence: CASSLDGPPTPYEQYV. CDR3 in DNA: TGTGCCAGCAGCTTAGACGGACCGCCAACCCCCTACGAGCAGTACGTC. The rearrangement links TRBV11-2 to TRBJ2-7; D remains ambiguous. Germline CDR1 reads SGHAT; CDR2 reads FQNNGV. This CDR3 is built from 16 residues. V shed 0 bases and J shed 2 bases, with 14 bases lying between them.

This clonotype was recorded a few times. The rearrangement joins TRBV2 to TRBJ2-7; the D is unclear. Trimming took off 2 bases at V and 0 bases at J, with 8 bases between the two ends. Germline-derived CDR1 and CDR2 are SNHLY and FYNNEI. The CDR3 spans 14 residues. The CDR3 region is CASSEKHRSYEQYV. CDR3 DNA sequence: TGTGCCAGCAGTGAAAAACACCGCTCCTACGAGCAGTACGTC.

The genes are TRBV20-1 and TRBJ1-4; TRBD1 aligns across 8 bases. The CDR3 consists of 15 residues. Germline trimming cut 6 bases from V and 5 bases from J; bases unmatched to any gene: 11. Germline-derived CDR1 and CDR2 are DFQATT and SNEGSKA (reference sequence). The CDR3 sequence: CSARPWTGRNEKLFF. Here the CDR3 DNA reads TGCAGTGCCAGACCCTGGACAGGGAGGAATGAAAAACTGTTTTTT.

The rearrangement uses TRBV6-2 or TRBV6-3 and TRBJ2-1; D gene unclear. Trimming left V 0 bases short and J 10 bases short, with 7 bases between. Germline loops: CDR1 MNHEY, CDR2 SVGEGT. This CDR3 has 12 residues. The CDR3 region has the DNA TGTGCCAGCAGTTACTCGAATTCAGAGCAGTTCTTC. Translation: CASSYSNSEQFF.

This clonotype was observed a handful of times. The chain employs TRBV3-1 and TRBJ2-7; D unresolved. The V gene lost 1 base and the J gene lost 1 base, with 11 bases spanning the gap. This CDR3 comprises 15 residues. Germline V gene data show CDR1 as LGHDT and CDR2 as YNNKEL (reference sequence). The CDR3: CASSQGSTASYEQYF. The DNA of the CDR3 is TGTGCCAGCAGCCAAGGATCTACAGCGTCCTACGAGCAGTACTTC.

This clonotype occurred a few times. The CDR3 DNA reads as TGCGCCAGCAGCCAAGATGACGTCCTAGCCTCGACGGATGAGCAGTTCTTC. It translates to CASSQDDVLASTDEQFF. This rearrangement joins TRBV4-3 to TRBJ2-1, with D possibly matching TRBD2 (5 bases). Germline V gene sequence: CDR1 LGHNA, CDR2 YSLEER. Trimming cost V 0 bases and J 8 bases, with 20 bases left between them. This CDR3 comprises 17 residues.

This clonotype has at least ten counts. This chain joins TRBV29-1 and TRBJ1-4; D is perhaps TRBD1 (5 bases). CDR1 and CDR2 from the germline V gene are SQVTM and ANQGSEA. The CDR3 runs to 12 residues. V lost 7 bases and J lost 11, with 17 bases in between. CDR3 bases: TGCAGCGCCTCCCTGAGGGAGGGGAAACTGTTTTTT. Residues: CSASLREGKLFF.

This clonotype was seen only a few times. At one boundary the junction diverges from the germline segment, which might be a read error. The V gene is TRBV7-2, the J gene TRBJ1-1; D is ambiguous. CDR1 and CDR2 (germline): SGHTA, FQGNSA. The CDR3 is 15 residues long. The CDR3 spells CVSSLLGSMNTEAFF. The CDR3 DNA reads as TGTGTCAGCAGCTTACTAGGCAGCATGAACACTGAAGCTTTCTTT.

This clonotype was seen only a few times. V gene TRBV24-1 combines with J gene TRBJ2-3; TRBD1 aligns across 12 bases. Trimming removed 4 bases from V and 6 bases from J; junction bases left unmatched: 10. CDR1 KGHDR and CDR2 SFDVKD come from the germline V gene. The CDR3 sequence is 17 residues long. This CDR3 is CATSDSGTGGGRDTQYF. DNA for the CDR3: TGTGCCACCAGTGACTCCGGGACAGGGGGCGGAAGGGATACGCAGTATTTT.

At least ten counts were recorded for this clonotype. The gene calls are TRBV2 and TRBJ2-3, with 7 bases lining up with TRBD2. The trim removed 1 base at V and 0 bases at J, leaving 7 bases unmatched. The V gene's germline CDR1 is SNHLY and CDR2 FYNNEI. This CDR3 is 17 amino acids long. As DNA, the CDR3 is TGTGCCAGCAGTGAAGGGACTAGGGCAACTAGCACAGATACGCAGTATTTT. It is translated as CASSEGTRATSTDTQYF. Using reference TRBV2 and TRBJ2-3 for the parts outside the CDR3, the full variable domain is EPEVTQTPSHQVTQMGQEVILRCVPISNHLYFYWYRQILGQKVEFLVSFYNNEISEKSEIFDDQFSVERPDGSNFTLKIRSTKLEDSAMYFCASSEGTRATSTDTQYFGPGTRLTVL.

This clonotype occurred a few times. V and J are TRBV5-1 and TRBJ2-4; 12 bases fit TRBD2. V dropped 1 base and J dropped 7; count of bases not matched to a gene: 12. There are 18 residues in the CDR3. CDR1 and CDR2 (germline): SGHRS, YFSETQ. CDR3 coding DNA: TGCGCCAGCAGCTTGAGGCCGCTAGCGGGAGGGCCATCGAACATTCAGTACTTC. Translated: CASSLRPLAGGPSNIQYF. The complete variable domain, with remaining parts taken from reference TRBV5-1 and TRBJ2-4, reads KAGVTQTPRYLIKTRGQQVTLSCSPISGHRSVSWYQQTPGQGLQFLFEYFSETQRNKGNFPGRFSGRQFSNSRSEMNVSTLELGDSALYLCASSLRPLAGGPSNIQYFGAGTRLSVL.

This clonotype was observed at least ten times. The chain's CDR3 is CASSYGVAGANVLTF. The DNA for the CDR3 is TGTGCCAGCAGTTATGGGGTGGCTGGGGCCAACGTCCTGACTTTC. The J gene is TRBJ2-6, the V gene TRBV2; unclear D gene. Germline CDR1 and CDR2: SNHLY and FYNNEI. With 5 bases removed from V and 2 bases from J, the gap between germline ends came to 10 bases. CDR3 size: 15 residues. The whole variable domain, remainder taken from reference TRBV2 and TRBJ2-6, is EPEVTQTPSHQVTQMGQEVILRCVPISNHLYFYWYRQILGQKVEFLVSFYNNEISEKSEIFDDQFSVERPDGSNFTLKIRSTKLEDSAMYFCASSYGVAGANVLTFGAGSRLTVL.

A few counts support this clonotype. V gene TRBV10-1 combines with J gene TRBJ2-7; the D is unclear. The CDR3 has 16 amino acids. The germline V gene has CDR1 WNHNN and CDR2 SYGVQD (reference sequence). The ends were cut back, 10 bases at V and 2 bases at J, with 24 bases in the middle. Written as DNA, the CDR3 is TGCGCCACCCCCCCGGACGGAAACCGTAATACCTACGAGCAGTACTTC. Its translation: CATPPDGNRNTYEQYF.

This clonotype was seen repeatedly, ten times or more. For the CDR3, the DNA is TGTGCCACCAGTGACGACTATTTGAACACCATATATTTT. This codes for CATSDDYLNTIYF. The gene calls are TRBV24-1 and TRBJ1-3; D unresolved. The CDR3 is made up of 13 amino acids. Trimming removed 4 bases from V and 7 bases from J, with 10 bases in between. The germline V gene encodes CDR1 KGHDR and CDR2 SFDVKD.

J is TRBJ1-2 and V is TRBV29-1; no reliable D call. The V end lost 2 bases, the J end lost 4 bases, and 11 bases lay between the germline ends. Looked up from germline, CDR1 is SQVTM and CDR2 is ANQGSEA. CDR3 length: 13 residues. The CDR3 region is CSVEYGNRYGYTF. DNA for the CDR3: TGCAGCGTTGAATATGGGAACCGCTATGGCTACACCTTC.

The chain employs TRBV6-6 and TRBJ2-1; TRBD2 matches 10 bases. Trimming cost V 5 bases and J 10 bases; bases outside gene matches: 14. This CDR3 region has 16 residues. CDR1 MNHNY and CDR2 SVGAGI come from the germline V gene (reference sequence). CDR3 amino acids: CASSPPQRGGKSEQFF. The CDR3, as DNA: TGTGCCAGCAGTCCCCCCCAGCGGGGGGGTAAGTCGGAGCAGTTCTTC.

This clonotype was found a few times. The chain employs TRBV18 and TRBJ2-3, with D hard to call. Germline V gene sequence: CDR1 KGHSH, CDR2 LQKENI. The germline V and J ends were trimmed by 2 bases and 6 bases, with 6 bases remaining between them. The CDR3 is made up of 12 amino acids. CDR3: CASSPSRDTQYF. The CDR3 coding sequence is TGTGCCAGCTCACCAAGCAGGGATACGCAGTATTTT.

The chain employs TRBV5-5 and TRBJ2-2, with D possibly matching TRBD1 (5 bases). This CDR3 comprises 16 residues. CDR1 and CDR2 from the germline V gene are SGHKS and YYEKEE (reference sequence). V shed 4 bases and J shed 6 bases, with 19 bases lying between them. CDR3 region: CASSTSVNLRAGELFF. CDR3 nucleotides: TGTGCCAGCAGCACCTCAGTCAACCTCAGGGCCGGGGAGCTGTTTTTT.

In this sample, this clonotype turned up many times. J is TRBJ2-5 and V is TRBV27; 11 bases map to TRBD1. There are 15 residues in the CDR3. In germline, CDR1 is MNHEY, CDR2 SMNVEV (reference sequence). The V and J ends lost 5 bases and 1 base, in that order; junction bases with no gene match: 3. The CDR3 reads CASSPGTGGQETQYF. CDR3 in DNA: TGTGCCAGCAGTCCCGGGACAGGGGGCCAAGAGACCCAGTACTTC.

The chain carries TRBV18 and TRBJ2-1, with 11 bases fitting TRBD1. The J segment lost 7 bases and the V segment lost 0 bases, leaving 8 bases of the junction unmatched. The CDR3 consists of 17 residues. The V gene's germline CDR1 is KGHSH and CDR2 LQKENI. The DNA for the CDR3 is TGTGCCAGCTCACCACCTATGTGGGACAGGGGGAGGAATGAGCAGTTCTTC. Its protein product is CASSPPMWDRGRNEQFF.

This clonotype was seen more than once but under ten times. This chain links TRBV27 with TRBJ2-1; TRBD1 agrees at 7 bases. With 0 bases clipped from V and 8 bases from J, the junction kept 1 base outside the gene matches. Germline CDR1 reads MNHEY; CDR2 reads SMNVEV (reference sequence). This CDR3 has 13 amino acids. CDR3 coding DNA: TGTGCCAGCAGTTTATCTACAGGGGATGAGCAGTTCTTC. Protein: CASSLSTGDEQFF.

The CDR3 DNA is TGTGCCAGCAGCGATAAACTAGCGTACGAGCAGTACTTC. Translation: CASSDKLAYEQYF. This chain connects TRBV11-1 to TRBJ2-7; 7 nucleotides align to TRBD2. The CDR3 is 13 residues long. The germline gives CDR1 SGHAT, CDR2 FQDESV (reference sequence). V dropped 5 bases and J dropped 4; count of bases not matched to a gene: 5.

The sample holds a few counts of this clonotype. The chain is built from TRBV6-1 and TRBJ1-2; D unresolved. The CDR3 loop spans 11 amino acids. The germline V and J ends were trimmed by 4 bases and 5 bases, with 5 bases remaining between them. Per the germline V gene, CDR1 is MNHNS and CDR2 is SASEGT. CDR3 DNA: TGTGCCAGCAGTGTTCTTTATGGCTACACCTTC. Translated: CASSVLYGYTF.

The rearrangement joins TRBV7-2 to TRBJ2-3; D is unresolved. The CDR3 length is 15 residues. V was clipped by 5 bases and J by 2 bases, with 14 bases between them. The germline V gene encodes CDR1 SGHTA and CDR2 FQGNSA. CDR3 protein: CASSPPGGHTDTQYF. CDR3 DNA: TGTGCCAGCAGCCCCCCTGGCGGCCACACAGATACGCAGTATTTT.

The genes are TRBV19 and TRBJ1-1; D possibly corresponds to TRBD1 (6 bases). Trimming pared 6 bases from V and 1 base from J, leaving 12 bases between. The CDR3 is 14 residues long. Germline V lookup: CDR1 LNHDA, CDR2 SQIVND (reference sequence). CDR3 protein: CASSPGTTNTEAFF. The DNA for the CDR3 is TGTGCCAGTAGCCCCGGGACAACGAACACTGAAGCTTTCTTT.

This clonotype has a handful of counts. The chain employs TRBV5-1 and TRBJ2-2; the match to TRBD2 covers 9 bases. In germline, CDR1 is SGHRS, CDR2 YFSETQ. This CDR3 is built from 16 residues. Germline trimming cut 1 base from V and 2 bases from J; bases unmatched to any gene: 3. The CDR3 coding sequence is TGCGCCAGCAGCTTGCGGCTAGCGGGAAACACCGGGGAGCTGTTTTTT. Translated, it gives CASSLRLAGNTGELFF. The full variable domain, with the rest looked up from reference TRBV5-1 and TRBJ2-2, is KAGVTQTPRYLIKTRGQQVTLSCSPISGHRSVSWYQQTPGQGLQFLFEYFSETQRNKGNFPGRFSGRQFSNSRSEMNVSTLELGDSALYLCASSLRLAGNTGELFFGEGSRLTVL.